The 19 T cell receptor beta chains presented below share a single source sample, sequenced in a study of shared T cell receptors in the human thymus. The assay was immunoSEQ multiplex PCR, and TCRdb's table has in-frame clones only and misses some. The sample has around 730,000 clones, roughly 88% seen once. These records were also assigned to another study, of human thymus T cells.

Sequencing was carried out using thymocytes. These receptors came from a girl under two years old with a congenital heart defect.

This chain uses TRBV29-1 with TRBJ2-3; 7 nucleotides agree with TRBD2. CDR1 is SQVTM and CDR2 is ANQGSEA in the germline V gene. There are 15 residues in the CDR3. The V segment lost 4 bases and the J segment 4 bases; nucleotides outside the gene matches: 11. The CDR3 sequence: CSVGESGVTADTQYF. The CDR3 DNA reads TGCAGCGTTGGGGAGAGCGGGGTAACTGCAGATACGCAGTATTTT.

The chain employs TRBV15 and TRBJ1-1; tentative D call: TRBD1 (6 bases). From germline, CDR1 is LNHNV and CDR2 YYDKDF (reference sequence). The V and J ends lost 3 bases and 5 bases respectively, with 19 bases between them. The CDR3 extends over 16 amino acids. CDR3 nucleotides: TGTGCCACCAGCAGGCCCCAGGGGTTTTGGAGGACTGAAGCTTTCTTT. Residues: CATSRPQGFWRTEAFF. Based on the CDR3 plus reference TRBV15 and TRBJ1-1, the full variable domain is DAMVIQNPRYQVTQFGKPVTLSCSQTLNHNVMYWYQQKSSQAPKLLFHYYDKDFNNEADTPDNFQSRRPNTSFCFLDIRSPGLGDTAMYLCATSRPQGFWRTEAFFGQGTRLTVV.

The chain is built from TRBV5-1 and TRBJ2-2; 11 bases map to TRBD2. V was pared by 4 bases and J by 6 bases, with 2 bases of the junction left unmatched. CDR1 and CDR2 from the germline V gene are SGHRS and YFSETQ. The CDR3 has 14 amino acids. DNA of the CDR3: TGCGCCAGCAGCACTAGCGGGGGTCCCGGGGAGCTGTTTTTT. The encoded protein is CASSTSGGPGELFF.

The chain is built from TRBV4-2 and TRBJ1-2; unclear D gene. V dropped 0 bases and J dropped 7 bases, with 18 bases sitting between them. The CDR3 runs 16 residues. The germline V gene encodes CDR1 LGHNA and CDR2 YNFKEQ. The CDR3 is CASSQDEWRAEGGYTF. DNA of the CDR3: TGTGCCAGCAGCCAAGATGAGTGGAGGGCAGAGGGTGGCTACACCTTC.

The chain is built from TRBV2 and TRBJ1-5, with 9 nucleotides matching TRBD1. The J segment lost 3 bases and the V segment lost 4 bases, leaving 4 bases of the junction unmatched. CDR3 length: 15 amino acids. Germline assignment: CDR1 SNHLY and CDR2 FYNNEI. The CDR3 nucleotides read TGTGCCAGCAGTGGAGGGACAGGGTCCAATCAGCCCCAGCATTTT. The encoded protein is CASSGGTGSNQPQHF.

V usage is TRBV11-3 and J usage is TRBJ1-1; 7 nucleotides agree with TRBD1. The V segment lost 2 bases and the J segment 4 bases; nucleotides outside the gene matches: 13. This CDR3 has 17 residues. Germline V gene lookup returns CDR1 SGHNT and CDR2 YENEEA. The CDR3 region is CASSLLPPTGSGTEAFF. Here the CDR3 DNA reads TGTGCCAGCAGCTTACTTCCCCCGACAGGGTCGGGCACTGAAGCTTTCTTT.

The gene calls are TRBV5-1 and TRBJ2-5; TRBD1 aligns across 9 bases. This CDR3 is 15 amino acids long. The ends lost 4 bases at V and 2 bases at J; junction bases unmatched: 6. Germline CDR1 is SGHRS and CDR2 is YFSETQ. In nucleotides, the CDR3 is TGCGCCAGCAGCCCGGACAGGGGTTGGCAAGAGACCCAGTACTTC. Translated: CASSPDRGWQETQYF.

The V gene is TRBV7-8, the J gene TRBJ1-1; TRBD1 matches at 8 bases. The CDR3 extends over 18 amino acids. Trimming removed 3 bases from V and 5 bases from J; junction bases left unmatched: 17. Germline CDR1 reads SGHVS; CDR2 reads FQNEAQ. The CDR3: CASSFRGQATEWATEAFF. CDR3 in DNA: TGTGCCAGCAGCTTCAGGGGACAGGCTACAGAATGGGCGACTGAAGCTTTCTTT.

This clone was picked up a small number of times. The rearrangement uses TRBV5-1 and TRBJ1-1; 8 bases match TRBD1. The CDR3 has 12 residues. Germline CDR1 is SGHRS and CDR2 is YFSETQ. The J segment lost 10 bases and the V segment lost 0 bases, leaving 2 bases of the junction unmatched. The DNA of the CDR3 is TGCGCCAGCAGCTTGGGGACAGGGACAGCTTTCTTT. It yields the protein CASSLGTGTAFF. The full variable domain, completed using reference TRBV5-1 and TRBJ1-1, is KAGVTQTPRYLIKTRGQQVTLSCSPISGHRSVSWYQQTPGQGLQFLFEYFSETQRNKGNFPGRFSGRQFSNSRSEMNVSTLELGDSALYLCASSLGTGTAFFGQGTRLTVV.

The chain couples TRBV27 to TRBJ2-7; TRBD2 is a possible D gene (7 bases). Trimming stripped 3 bases from V and 5 bases from J, with 11 bases between. This CDR3 region has 13 residues. Germline V gives CDR1 MNHEY, CDR2 SMNVEV (reference sequence). CDR3 in DNA: TGTGCCAGCAGTTTGGGGGGGGGCGACGAGCAGTACTTC. This encodes CASSLGGGDEQYF.

V gene TRBV6-6 combines with J gene TRBJ1-2; tentatively, D is TRBD1 (5 bases). This CDR3 is 13 amino acids long. Between the trimmed V and J ends, which lost 6 bases and 8 bases, there was a span of 16 bases. The germline V gene has CDR1 MNHNY and CDR2 SVGAGI (reference sequence). The CDR3, as DNA: TGTGCCAGCAGACCCCGAGACAGCTCCGGCTACACCTTC. It is translated as CASRPRDSSGYTF.

The gene calls are TRBV5-1 and TRBJ2-3, with D tentatively TRBD2 (6 bases). Trimming removed 0 bases from V and 6 bases from J, with 26 bases in between. This CDR3 contains 19 residues. Germline-derived CDR1 and CDR2 are SGHRS and YFSETQ. For the CDR3, the DNA is TGCGCCAGCAGCTTGGAAGTTTTTGGTGTGGCGGGACCATTGGATACGCAGTATTTT. Protein: CASSLEVFGVAGPLDTQYF.

V gene TRBV7-9 combines with J gene TRBJ1-2, with D maybe TRBD1 (5 bases). The length of the CDR3 is 15 residues. V lost 3 bases, J lost 2 bases, and 13 bases lay in between. CDR1 and CDR2 (germline): SEHNR, FQNEAQ (reference sequence). This CDR3 reads CASSFREGLNYGYTF. The CDR3 DNA reads as TGTGCCAGCAGCTTCAGAGAGGGACTGAACTATGGCTACACCTTC.

This chain connects TRBV28 to TRBJ2-1; D possibly corresponds to TRBD2 (6 bases). CDR3 length: 19 amino acids. V dropped 3 bases and J dropped 6 bases, with 27 bases sitting between them. Germline CDR1 reads MDHEN; CDR2 reads SYDVKM. CDR3 bases: TGTGCCAGCAGTTTGGGGCAGTTCGGAGCGGGCTCCCGTACCAATGAGCAGTTCTTC. This sequence encodes CASSLGQFGAGSRTNEQFF. The full variable domain, completed using reference TRBV28 and TRBJ2-1, is DVKVTQSSRYLVKRTGEKVFLECVQDMDHENMFWYRQDPGLGLRLIYFSYDVKMKEKGDIPEGYSVSREKKERFSLILESASTNQTSMYLCASSLGQFGAGSRTNEQFFGPGTRLTVL.

Only one count was recorded for this clone. V is TRBV12-5 and J is TRBJ2-1, with TRBD1 matching over 8 bases. CDR1 and CDR2 (germline): LGHNT, FRNRAP. V was pared by 3 bases and J by 5 bases, with 6 bases of the junction left unmatched. The CDR3 contains 15 residues. Written as DNA, the CDR3 is TGTGCTAGTGGTTTTTGGGGGACAGGCGACAATGAGCAGTTCTTC. It codes for CASGFWGTGDNEQFF.

The chain couples TRBV6-1 to TRBJ2-3, with D possibly matching TRBD1 (5 bases). Trimming shortened V by 1 base and J by 0 bases, and 26 bases separated the two germline ends. Germline values: CDR1 MNHNS, CDR2 SASEGT. This CDR3 is 21 amino acids long. In DNA form, the CDR3 reads TGTGCCAGCAGTGAAGGGAGATTCAGCCCGCAGGGCAGGTTTAGCACAGATACGCAGTATTTT. Translated, it gives CASSEGRFSPQGRFSTDTQYF.

This clone turned up a few times. The genes are TRBV7-6 and TRBJ2-2, with 10 nucleotides matching TRBD2. J gave up 4 bases and V 5 bases, and 4 bases lay outside the gene matches. Germline lookup yields CDR1 SGHVS and CDR2 FNYEAQ. This CDR3 region has 15 residues. The CDR3 reads CASSRSGGVTGELFF. CDR3 nucleotide sequence: TGTGCCAGCAGCCGGAGCGGGGGGGTCACCGGGGAGCTGTTTTTT.

The V gene is TRBV4-1, the J gene TRBJ1-5; no clear D. V was shortened by 1 base and J by 7 bases, with 5 bases between the two germline ends. The length of the CDR3 is 12 residues. Per the germline V gene, CDR1 is MGHRA and CDR2 is YSYEKL. The CDR3 DNA reads TGCGCCAGCAGCCAAGTCGGGCAGCCCCAGCATTTT. Its translation: CASSQVGQPQHF.

V and J are TRBV9 and TRBJ1-1, with D unresolved. Between the trimmed V and J ends, which lost 0 bases and 2 bases, there was a span of 8 bases. The CDR3 is 14 residues long. CDR1 SGDLS and CDR2 YYNGEE come from the germline V gene. CDR3 nucleotide sequence: TGTGCCAGCAGCGTAGGGAGCGGTAACACTGAAGCTTTCTTT. This translates into CASSVGSGNTEAFF.